Listed below are T cell receptor beta chains from one sample, sequenced in a study of blood T cells in healthy people across ages. TCRdb reprocessed the 5' RACE reads via MiXCR and lists one record per CDR3 protein. The sample lists about 680,000 distinct CDR3 sequences; approximately 49% were seen once. The specimen was blood. The source of these receptors is a woman in her fifties or sixties in good health. CDR3s include the opening cysteine and the closing phenylalanine or tryptophan.

j_call | v_call | cdr3_aa
TRBJ2-6 | TRBV11-2 | CASSFDSIGANVLTF
TRBJ2-3 | TRBV27 | CASRGGTGLTPTRTDTQYF
TRBJ2-7 | TRBV6-2/TRBV6-3 | CASSYYSGSRPEQYF
TRBJ2-5 | TRBV7-3 | CASSASGGVQETQYF
TRBJ2-1 | TRBV5-5 | CASSRIAGRVAGDEQFF
TRBJ2-5 | TRBV18 | CASSPDSEQYF
TRBJ1-2 | TRBV10-3 | CALSRGTAYGYTF
TRBJ2-7 | TRBV7-2 | CASSLDRSSYEQYF
TRBJ2-7 | TRBV4-2 | CASSQDDTSWEQYF
TRBJ1-2 | TRBV20-1 | CSANTHVNDYGYTF
NA | TRBV2 | CASSEALAAEQYF